One sample yielded the 21 T cell receptor beta chains listed below, sequenced in a study of neurological immune-mediated disorders. TCRdb re-derived calls from the 5' RACE reads in MiXCR, one entry per CDR3 protein. The sample contains about 74,000 distinct CDR3 sequences, 5.2% of which appear only once. Sequencing input: PBMCs. The source is a man between 18 and 35 years old with multiple sclerosis.

This clonotype was counted only a few times. CDR3 in amino acids: CASSLDGAPGGGGEKLFF. The CDR3, as DNA: TGTGCCAGCAGCTTAGACGGGGCCCCCGGGGGTGGTGGTGAAAAACTGTTTTTT. This sequence joins TRBV7-2 and TRBJ1-4; maybe TRBD1 (5 bases). Trimming pared 1 base from V and 7 bases from J, leaving 22 bases between. Germline V CDR1 and CDR2: SGHTA, FQGNSA. The CDR3 totals 18 residues.

This clonotype showed up many times. This rearrangement joins TRBV7-2 to TRBJ2-7; possible D gene TRBD2, 5 bases. Germline V gene lookup returns CDR1 SGHTA and CDR2 FQGNSA. The CDR3 has 15 amino acids. Trimming removed 1 base from V and 4 bases from J, with 14 bases in between. The CDR3 region is CASSLGLAGSYEQYF. The CDR3 nucleotides are TGTGCCAGCAGCTTAGGGCTAGCTGGATCTTACGAGCAGTACTTC.

This clonotype has ten or more counts. For the CDR3, the DNA is TGTGCCAGCAGTTACAACCCCGCCGGAGGCAATGAGCAGTTCTTC. Protein sequence: CASSYNPAGGNEQFF. This rearrangement joins TRBV6-6 to TRBJ2-1, with a tentative D call TRBD2 (5 bases). This CDR3 is built from 15 residues. Germline-derived CDR1 and CDR2 are MNHNY and SVGAGI (reference sequence). V shed 2 bases and J shed 6 bases, with 14 bases lying between them.

V and J are TRBV2 and TRBJ2-2; no firm D call. CDR1 SNHLY and CDR2 FYNNEI come from the germline V gene. Trimming took off 4 bases at V and 4 bases at J, with 4 bases between the two ends. CDR3 length: 12 amino acids. In DNA, the CDR3 is TGTGCCAGCAGTGTAATCACCGGGGAGCTGTTTTTT. It codes for CASSVITGELFF.

This clonotype was picked up many times. DNA of the CDR3: TGTGCCAGCAGCGGACATGACAGGGGCACTGAAGCTTTCTTT. Its translation: CASSGHDRGTEAFF. This chain connects TRBV7-2 to TRBJ1-1, with TRBD1 identical over 8 bases. Germline CDR1 and CDR2: SGHTA and FQGNSA. The J segment lost 4 bases and the V segment lost 5 bases, leaving 6 bases of the junction unmatched. There are 14 residues in the CDR3.

This clonotype was detected many times. The chain has TRBV5-1 and TRBJ1-2; D is possibly TRBD1 (5 bases). V shed 6 bases and J shed 0 bases, with 12 bases lying between them. The CDR3 has 14 amino acids. Germline CDR1 is SGHRS and CDR2 is YFSETQ. Here the CDR3 reads CASKRSGANYGYTF. The CDR3 region has the DNA TGCGCCAGCAAGAGGTCGGGGGCTAACTATGGCTACACCTTC.

This clonotype has at least ten counts. The chain joins TRBV14 to TRBJ2-1, with a tentative D call TRBD2 (6 bases). Germline CDR1 and CDR2: SGHDN and FVKESK. The CDR3 is 17 amino acids. The germline V and J ends were trimmed by 0 bases and 3 bases, with 15 bases remaining between them. For the CDR3, the DNA is TGTGCCAGCAGCCAAGAGGGGGTAGCGGCCCTCTACAATGAGCAGTTCTTC. It codes for CASSQEGVAALYNEQFF. Combining the CDR3 with reference TRBV14 and TRBJ2-1 gives the whole variable domain EAGVTQFPSHSVIEKGQTVTLRCDPISGHDNLYWYRRVMGKEIKFLLHFVKESKQDESGMPNNRFLAERTGGTYSTLKVQPAELEDSGVYFCASSQEGVAALYNEQFFGPGTRLTVL.

About this clonotype itself: Being one base from a much bigger clone, this may be a read error. The chain recombines TRBV3-1 with TRBJ2-1; 8 bases fit TRBD2. The CDR3 totals 12 residues. The germline gives CDR1 LGHDT, CDR2 YNNKEL (reference sequence). V lost 5 bases and J lost 15; bases outside the gene matches: 9. This chain's CDR3 is CASSTLSGRPFF. DNA for the CDR3: TGTGCCAGCAGCACCCTGAGCGGGAGACCGTTCTTC.

As regards this clonotype: One end of the junction varies from germline; a read error may be responsible. V and J are TRBV20-1 and TRBJ1-5; D gene unclear. The CDR3 extends over 12 amino acids. From germline, CDR1 is DFQATT and CDR2 SNEGSKA (reference sequence). CDR3 loop: CSASFGNQPQNF. Here the CDR3 DNA reads TGCAGTGCTAGTTTTGGCAATCAGCCCCAGAATTTT.

To note about this clonotype: A much larger clonotype is one base distant, so this may be a read error. The chain recombines TRBV7-2 with TRBJ1-1; D is ambiguous. Germline lookup yields CDR1 SGHTA and CDR2 FQGNSA. Trimming took 10 bases from V and 4 from J, leaving 16 bases between them. This CDR3 is 13 amino acids long. CDR3 sequence reads: CANSLQTGTEAFF. CDR3 nucleotide sequence: TGTGCCAACAGTTTACAGACGGGCACTGAAGCTTTCTTT. Full variable domain (rest looked up from reference TRBV7-2 and TRBJ1-1): GAGVSQSPSNKVTEKGKDVELRCDPISGHTALYWYRQSLGQGLEFLIYFQGNSAPDKSGLPSDRFSAERTGGSVSTLTIQRTQQEDSAVYLCANSLQTGTEAFFGQGTRLTVV.

This clonotype was picked up many times. This chain links TRBV20-1 with TRBJ2-3, with D hard to call. Trimming removed 0 bases at V and 5 bases at J, with 6 bases between. Germline-derived CDR1 and CDR2 are DFQATT and SNEGSKA (reference sequence). The CDR3 is made up of 12 amino acids. The DNA of the CDR3 is TGCAGTGCTAGAGATTACCGAGATACGCAGTATTTT. Residues: CSARDYRDTQYF.

This clonotype was counted ten times or more. The V gene is TRBV5-1, the J gene TRBJ2-1; maybe TRBD2 (7 bases). V dropped 0 bases and J dropped 4 bases, with 14 bases sitting between them. The CDR3 covers 16 residues. Germline CDR1 reads SGHRS; CDR2 reads YFSETQ. The CDR3 sequence: CASSLGRGPGYNEQFF. The CDR3 bases are TGCGCCAGCAGCTTGGGGCGGGGGCCGGGGTACAATGAGCAGTTCTTC.

V and J are TRBV5-5 and TRBJ1-1, with 7 bases fitting TRBD1. The ends lost 4 bases at V and 5 bases at J; junction bases unmatched: 14. The germline CDR1 and CDR2 sequences are SGHKS and YYEKEE (reference sequence). The CDR3 sequence is 16 residues long. CDR3 bases: TGTGCCAGCAGCATACTACCCGGACAGGTGGAGACTGAAGCTTTCTTT. This codes for CASSILPGQVETEAFF.

The J gene is TRBJ1-2, the V gene TRBV24-1, with 7 bases identical to TRBD1. V was clipped by 11 bases and J by 0 bases; unmatched bases: 8. The CDR3 covers 14 residues. Germline values: CDR1 KGHDR, CDR2 SFDVKD. This chain's CDR3 is CAIKKGAANYGYTF. The DNA of the CDR3 is TGTGCCATCAAAAAGGGGGCGGCTAACTATGGCTACACCTTC.

The table lists this clonotype with many counts. The genes are TRBV2 and TRBJ2-5; TRBD2 is a possible D gene (7 bases). The V gene's germline CDR1 is SNHLY and CDR2 FYNNEI. V lost 6 bases and J 4 bases, leaving 18 bases between the germline ends. CDR3 size: 15 residues. The CDR3 nucleotides read TGTGCCAGCAGGAAGGGGGGGGCCCTCGTAGAGACCCAGTACTTC. It specifies CASRKGGALVETQYF.

This clonotype appeared many times. J is TRBJ2-2 and V is TRBV11-2; 14 nucleotides align to TRBD2. After removal of 6 bases from V and 5 bases from J, the junction contained 5 bases not matched to a gene. The germline gives CDR1 SGHAT, CDR2 FQNNGV. This CDR3 comprises 16 residues. CDR3 amino acids: CASRRLAGGRTGELFF. As DNA, the CDR3 is TGTGCCAGCAGACGACTAGCGGGGGGGAGGACCGGGGAGCTGTTTTTT.

This clonotype was detected ten times or more. V usage is TRBV20-1 and J usage is TRBJ2-7; D is possibly TRBD1 (6 bases). This CDR3 is 14 amino acids long. From germline, CDR1 is DFQATT and CDR2 SNEGSKA (reference sequence). V gave up 2 bases and J gave up 2 bases, with 13 bases separating them. CDR3 nucleotides: TGCAGTGCTAGATTGCAGGGGACCCCCTACGAGCAGTACTTC. Its protein is CSARLQGTPYEQYF.

This clonotype has at least ten counts. J is TRBJ1-1 and V is TRBV29-1, with unresolved D. Germline lookup yields CDR1 SQVTM and CDR2 ANQGSEA. CDR3 length: 13 residues. V was trimmed by 5 bases and J by 0 bases, leaving 10 bases between them. CDR3 coding DNA: TGCAGCGTTCATCGAGACCTGAACACTGAAGCTTTCTTT. Protein product: CSVHRDLNTEAFF.

This clonotype was detected many times. J is TRBJ2-3 and V is TRBV13; D is perhaps TRBD1 or TRBD2 (5 bases each). Trimming removed 1 base at V and 10 bases at J, with 18 bases between. The CDR3 is 15 amino acids. Germline V lookup: CDR1 PRHDT, CDR2 FYEKMQ (reference sequence). The CDR3 DNA follows: TGTGCCAGCAGCTTAGTTGGACAAACTAGAAAGGCGCAGTATTTT. This encodes CASSLVGQTRKAQYF.

This clonotype was found many times. The chain has TRBV2 and TRBJ2-5; D gene unclear. Trimming removed 4 bases at V and 3 bases at J, with 12 bases between. CDR1 is SNHLY and CDR2 is FYNNEI in the germline V gene. CDR3 length: 14 amino acids. CDR3 sequence: CASSGRIPKETQYF. The CDR3 DNA follows: TGTGCCAGCAGTGGCAGGATCCCTAAAGAGACCCAGTACTTC. Combining the CDR3 with reference TRBV2 and TRBJ2-5 gives the whole variable domain EPEVTQTPSHQVTQMGQEVILRCVPISNHLYFYWYRQILGQKVEFLVSFYNNEISEKSEIFDDQFSVERPDGSNFTLKIRSTKLEDSAMYFCASSGRIPKETQYFGPGTRLLVL.

This clonotype was observed many times. This chain connects TRBV20-1 to TRBJ2-7; D is unclear. Between the trimmed V and J ends, which lost 1 base and 3 bases, there was a span of 10 bases. Germline V CDR1 and CDR2: DFQATT, SNEGSKA (reference sequence). The CDR3 runs to 13 residues. CDR3 in amino acids: CSARGPVDYEQYF. The CDR3 region has the DNA TGCAGTGCTAGAGGGCCCGTCGACTACGAGCAGTACTTC.